This T cell receptor (beta chain) was identified in a study of beta chain features in type 1 diabetes. Expressed TCRB transcripts were sequenced, since all the RNA that had been isolated was reverse transcribed. Data came from immunoSEQ multiplex PCR; TCRdb stores just in-frame clones and leaves some out. This table holds roughly 610,000 clones, 15% found once. The sequence came from a man aged 18 to 29 in good health. Sequenced material: naive CD4+ T cells from blood.

CDR3 in DNA: TGTGCCAGCACTAACGGACAGGTTCAGCCCCAGCATTTT. Residues: CASTNGQVQPQHF. V usage is TRBV2 and J usage is TRBJ1-5, with 7 positions matching TRBD1. Trimming took 7 bases from V and 6 from J; bases not matched to a gene: 6. This CDR3 is 13 amino acids long. CDR1 SNHLY and CDR2 FYNNEI come from the germline V gene.